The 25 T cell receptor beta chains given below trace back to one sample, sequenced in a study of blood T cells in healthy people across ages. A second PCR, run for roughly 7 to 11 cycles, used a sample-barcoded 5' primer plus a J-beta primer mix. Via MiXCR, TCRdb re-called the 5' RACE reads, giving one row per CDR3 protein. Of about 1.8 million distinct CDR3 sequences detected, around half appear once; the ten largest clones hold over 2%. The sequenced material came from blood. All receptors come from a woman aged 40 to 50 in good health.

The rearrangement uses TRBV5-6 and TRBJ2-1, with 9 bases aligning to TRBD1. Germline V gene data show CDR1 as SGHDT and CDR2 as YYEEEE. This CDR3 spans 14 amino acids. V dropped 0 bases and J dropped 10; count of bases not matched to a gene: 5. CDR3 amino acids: CASSLGHRGLEQFF. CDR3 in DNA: TGTGCCAGCAGCTTGGGGCACAGGGGGCTGGAGCAGTTCTTC.

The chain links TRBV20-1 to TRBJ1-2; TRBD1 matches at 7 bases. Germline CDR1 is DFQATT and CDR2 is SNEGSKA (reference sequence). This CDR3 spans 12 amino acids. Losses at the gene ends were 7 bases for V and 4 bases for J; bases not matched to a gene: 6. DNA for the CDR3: TGCAGTGGGGACAGTATAGGCTATGGCTACACCTTC. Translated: CSGDSIGYGYTF.

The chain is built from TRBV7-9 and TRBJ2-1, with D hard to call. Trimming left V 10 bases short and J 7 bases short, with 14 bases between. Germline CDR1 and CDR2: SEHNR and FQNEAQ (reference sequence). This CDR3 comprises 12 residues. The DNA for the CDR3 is TGTGCCAACAGTCGTGACCGGAATGAGCAGTTCTTC. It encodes CANSRDRNEQFF. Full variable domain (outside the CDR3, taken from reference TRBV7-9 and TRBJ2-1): DTGVSQNPRHKITKRGQNVTFRCDPISEHNRLYWYRQTLGQGPEFLTYFQNEAQLEKSRLLSDRFSAERPKGSFSTLEIQRTEQGDSAMYLCANSRDRNEQFFGPGTRLTVL.

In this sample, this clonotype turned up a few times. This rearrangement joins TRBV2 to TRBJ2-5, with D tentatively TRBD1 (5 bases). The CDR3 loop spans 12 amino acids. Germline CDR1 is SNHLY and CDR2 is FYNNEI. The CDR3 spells CAVTDPYNEQYF. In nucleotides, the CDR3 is TGTGCGGTGACAGACCCCTACAATGAGCAGTACTTC.

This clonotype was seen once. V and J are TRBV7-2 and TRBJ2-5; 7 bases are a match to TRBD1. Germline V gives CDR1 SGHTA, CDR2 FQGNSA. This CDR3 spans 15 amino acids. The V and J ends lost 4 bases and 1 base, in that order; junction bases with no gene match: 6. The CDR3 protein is CASSYGQVCQETQYF. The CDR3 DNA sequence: TGTGCCAGCAGCTACGGACAGGTGTGCCAAGAGACCCAGTACTTC.

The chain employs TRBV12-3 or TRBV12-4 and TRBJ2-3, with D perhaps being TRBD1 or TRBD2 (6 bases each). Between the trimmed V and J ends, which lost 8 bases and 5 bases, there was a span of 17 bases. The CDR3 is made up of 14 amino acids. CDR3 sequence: CASLGGPGEDTQYF. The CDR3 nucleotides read TGTGCCAGCCTTGGGGGGCCCGGGGAAGATACGCAGTATTTT.

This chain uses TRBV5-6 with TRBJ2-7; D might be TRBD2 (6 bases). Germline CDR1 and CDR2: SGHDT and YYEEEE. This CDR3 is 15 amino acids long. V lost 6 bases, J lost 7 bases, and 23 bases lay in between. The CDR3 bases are TGTGCCAGCATCCGAACTAGCCGAATATACAATGAGCAGTACTTC. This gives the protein CASIRTSRIYNEQYF.

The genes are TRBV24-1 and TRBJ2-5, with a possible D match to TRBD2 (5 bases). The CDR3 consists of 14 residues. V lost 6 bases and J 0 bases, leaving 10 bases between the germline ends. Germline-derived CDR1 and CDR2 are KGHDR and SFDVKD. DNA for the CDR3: TGTGCCACCAGTTCGCAGGACTACCAAGAGACCCAGTACTTC. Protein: CATSSQDYQETQYF.

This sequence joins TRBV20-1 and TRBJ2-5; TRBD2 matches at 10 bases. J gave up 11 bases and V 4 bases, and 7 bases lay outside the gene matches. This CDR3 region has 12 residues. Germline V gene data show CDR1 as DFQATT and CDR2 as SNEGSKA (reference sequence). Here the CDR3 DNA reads TGCAGTGCTACAGCGGGGGGGACGGAGCAGTACTTC. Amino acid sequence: CSATAGGTEQYF.

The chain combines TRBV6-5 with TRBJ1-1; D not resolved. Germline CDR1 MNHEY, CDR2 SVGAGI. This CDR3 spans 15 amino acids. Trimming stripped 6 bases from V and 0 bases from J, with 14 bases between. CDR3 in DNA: TGTGCCAGCAGAGCGACGAGATTCATGAACACTGAAGCTTTCTTT. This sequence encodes CASRATRFMNTEAFF.

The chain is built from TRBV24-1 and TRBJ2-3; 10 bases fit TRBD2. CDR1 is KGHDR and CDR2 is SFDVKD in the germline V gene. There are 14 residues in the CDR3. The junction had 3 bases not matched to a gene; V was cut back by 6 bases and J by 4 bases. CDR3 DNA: TGTGCCACCAGTAGCGGGGGGGTGGCAGATACGCAGTATTTT. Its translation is CATSSGGVADTQYF.

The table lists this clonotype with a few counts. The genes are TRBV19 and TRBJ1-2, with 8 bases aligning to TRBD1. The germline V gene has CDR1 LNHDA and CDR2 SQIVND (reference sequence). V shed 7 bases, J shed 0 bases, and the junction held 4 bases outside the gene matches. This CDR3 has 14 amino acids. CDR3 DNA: TGTGCCAGTAATCCGACAGGGGCTAACTATGGCTACACCTTC. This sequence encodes CASNPTGANYGYTF.

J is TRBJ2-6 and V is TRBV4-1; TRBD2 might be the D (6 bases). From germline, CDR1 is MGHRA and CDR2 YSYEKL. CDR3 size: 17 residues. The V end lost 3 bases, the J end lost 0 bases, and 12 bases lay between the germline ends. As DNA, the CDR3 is TGCGCCAGCAGCCACAGGGACTCCCTCTCTGGGGCCAACGTCCTGACTTTC. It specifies CASSHRDSLSGANVLTF.

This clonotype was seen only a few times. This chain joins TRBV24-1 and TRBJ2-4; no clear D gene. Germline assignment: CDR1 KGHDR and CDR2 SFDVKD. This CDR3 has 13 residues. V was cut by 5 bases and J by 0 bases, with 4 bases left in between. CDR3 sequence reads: CATSGTAKNIQYF. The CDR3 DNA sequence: TGTGCCACCAGTGGGACAGCCAAAAACATTCAGTACTTC.

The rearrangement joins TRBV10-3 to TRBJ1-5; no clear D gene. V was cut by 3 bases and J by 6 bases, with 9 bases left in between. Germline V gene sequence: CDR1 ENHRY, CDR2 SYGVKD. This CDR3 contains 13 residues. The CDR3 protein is CAISERAAQPQHF. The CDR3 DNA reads TGTGCCATCAGTGAAAGGGCAGCTCAGCCCCAGCATTTT.

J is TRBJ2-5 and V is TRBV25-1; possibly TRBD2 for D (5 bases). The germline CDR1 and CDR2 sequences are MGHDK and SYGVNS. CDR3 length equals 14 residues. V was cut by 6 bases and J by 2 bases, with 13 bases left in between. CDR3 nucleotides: TGTGCCAGCAGGGAGTCCGGGAATCAAGAGACCCAGTACTTC. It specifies CASRESGNQETQYF.

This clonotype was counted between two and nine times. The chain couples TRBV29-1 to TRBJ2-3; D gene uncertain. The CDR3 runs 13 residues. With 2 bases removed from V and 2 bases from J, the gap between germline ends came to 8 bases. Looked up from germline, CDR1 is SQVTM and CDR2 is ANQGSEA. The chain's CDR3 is CSVEIVSTDTQYF. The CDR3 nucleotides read TGCAGCGTTGAAATAGTATCCACAGATACGCAGTATTTT.

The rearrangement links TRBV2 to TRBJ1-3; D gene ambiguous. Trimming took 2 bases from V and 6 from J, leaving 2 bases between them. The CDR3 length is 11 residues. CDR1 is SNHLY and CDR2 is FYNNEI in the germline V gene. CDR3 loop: CASSESNTIYF. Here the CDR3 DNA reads TGTGCCAGCAGTGAATCAAACACCATATATTTT.

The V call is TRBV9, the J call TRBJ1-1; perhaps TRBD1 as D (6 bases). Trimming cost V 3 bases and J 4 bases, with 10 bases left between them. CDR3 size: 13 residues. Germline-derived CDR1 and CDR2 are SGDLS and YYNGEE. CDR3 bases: TGTGCCAGCAGCGGAGGGGGGACCACTGAAGCTTTCTTT. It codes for CASSGGGTTEAFF.

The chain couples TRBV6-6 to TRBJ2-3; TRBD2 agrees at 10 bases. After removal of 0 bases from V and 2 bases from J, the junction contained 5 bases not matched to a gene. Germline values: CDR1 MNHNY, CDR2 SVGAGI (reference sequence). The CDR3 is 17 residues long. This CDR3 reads CASSYSALAGTTDTQYF. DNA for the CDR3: TGTGCCAGCAGTTACTCGGCACTAGCGGGGACCACAGATACGCAGTATTTT.

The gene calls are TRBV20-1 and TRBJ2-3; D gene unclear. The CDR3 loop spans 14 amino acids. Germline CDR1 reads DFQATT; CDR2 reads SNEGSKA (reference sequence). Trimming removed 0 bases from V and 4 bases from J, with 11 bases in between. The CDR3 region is CSARDLYKADTQYF. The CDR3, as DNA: TGCAGTGCTAGAGACCTCTACAAGGCAGATACGCAGTATTTT.

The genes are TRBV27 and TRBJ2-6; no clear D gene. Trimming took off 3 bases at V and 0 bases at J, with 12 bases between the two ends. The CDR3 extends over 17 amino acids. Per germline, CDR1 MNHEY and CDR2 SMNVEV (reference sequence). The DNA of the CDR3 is TGTGCCAGCAGTTTGGAATCGAGGAGCTCTGGGGCCAACGTCCTGACTTTC. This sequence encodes CASSLESRSSGANVLTF.

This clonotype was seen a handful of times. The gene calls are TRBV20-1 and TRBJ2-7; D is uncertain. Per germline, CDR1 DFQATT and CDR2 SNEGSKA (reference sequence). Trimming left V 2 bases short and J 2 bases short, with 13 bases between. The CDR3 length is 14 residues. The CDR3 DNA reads TGCAGTGCTAGAATTTCCGCAACCCCCTACGAGCAGTACTTC. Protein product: CSARISATPYEQYF.

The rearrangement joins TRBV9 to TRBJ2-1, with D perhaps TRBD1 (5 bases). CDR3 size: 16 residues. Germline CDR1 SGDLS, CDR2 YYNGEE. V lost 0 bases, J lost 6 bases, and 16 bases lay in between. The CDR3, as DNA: TGTGCCAGCAGCGTAGAGGGGCTTTTGCCCCTCAATGAGCAGTTCTTC. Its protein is CASSVEGLLPLNEQFF. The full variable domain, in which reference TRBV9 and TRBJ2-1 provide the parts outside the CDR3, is DSGVTQTPKHLITATGQRVTLRCSPRSGDLSVYWYQQSLDQGLQFLIQYYNGEERAKGNILERFSAQQFPDLHSELNLSSLELGDSALYFCASSVEGLLPLNEQFFGPGTRLTVL.

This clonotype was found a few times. CDR3 residues: CASSTRTSGPYNEQFF. CDR3 nucleotide sequence: TGTGCCAGCAGCACTAGGACTAGCGGGCCTTACAATGAGCAGTTCTTC. The chain joins TRBV12-3 or TRBV12-4 to TRBJ2-1; 11 positions agree with TRBD2. The CDR3 covers 16 residues. The J segment lost 4 bases and the V segment lost 6 bases, leaving 8 bases of the junction unmatched.